A selection of T cell receptor beta chains follows, all from one sample in a study of Ad26.COV2.S vaccination and SARS-CoV-2 variants. The repertoire was sequenced with immunoSEQ multiplex PCR; TCRdb's copy has only in-frame clones and lacks some. The sample has hundreds of thousands of clones, around 87% seen once. The sample consisted of peripheral blood, taken in a trial of Ad26.COV2.S vaccine versus placebo. The receptors originated from a person between 18 and 59 years old who received the Ad26.COV2.S COVID-19 vaccine or a placebo. Both conserved end residues are part of each CDR3. D genes are given only for firm matches. Size tells how often a clone was seen (once, few, many) or the class of an expanded clone, and some rows leave it out.

>NA|NA|TRBJ1-2|TRBV28
TGTGCCAGCAGGCCTCCTAACTATGGCTACACCTTC
CASRPPNYGYTF
>NA|NA|TRBJ2-3|TRBV30
TGTGCCTGGAGTGTGGGGCTAGCCCCTTCCACAGATACGCAGTATTTT
CAWSVGLAPSTDTQYF
>NA|NA|TRBJ1-2|TRBV27
TGTGCCAGCAGTTTAGGCAAATACATGGTTGGCTACACCTTC
CASSLGKYMVGYTF
>once|TRBD1|TRBJ2-5|TRBV5-1
TGCGCCAGCAAGAAGCTCACGGGACAGGGCCAAGAGACCCAGTACTTC
CASKKLTGQGQETQYF
>NA|NA|TRBJ2-7|TRBV5-1
TGCGCCAGCAGCACAACCTACGAGCAGTACTTC
CASSTTYEQYF
>NA|NA|TRBJ2-5|TRBV7-3
TGTGCCAGCAGCTTCTCGGGTCAGGCGGGGGAGACCCAGTACTTC
CASSFSGQAGETQYF
>NA|NA|TRBJ2-3|TRBV7-2
TGTGCCAGCAGCTCCTACCAAGGGGATACGCAGTATTTT
CASSSYQGDTQYF
>NA|TRBD1|TRBJ2-7|TRBV10-3
TGTGCCATCAGTGATCGCGGGACAGGGATATCCTACGAGCAGTACTTC
CAISDRGTGISYEQYF
>NA|NA|TRBJ1-4|TRBV25-1
TGTGCCAGCAGTGAACCAGGGGCTAATGAAAAACTGTTTTTT
CASSEPGANEKLFF
>few|NA|TRBJ1-5|TRBV3-1/TRBV3-2
TGTGCCAGCAGCCGTCGTGACGGGGGCGCCGGGCAGCCCCAGCATTTT
CASSRRDGGAGQPQHF
>NA|NA|TRBJ1-1|TRBV19
TGTGCCAGTATGAAGACAGGCCGGTCTACTGAAGCTTTCTTT
CASMKTGRSTEAFF
>NA|TRBD1|TRBJ1-5|TRBV2
TGTGCCAGCAGCGACGGGACAGGGAGGAATCAGCCCCAGCATTTT
CASSDGTGRNQPQHF
>NA|NA|TRBJ2-3|TRBV18
TGTGCCAGCTCACCGCAGGGATTTAGCACAGATACGCAGTATTTT
CASSPQGFSTDTQYF
>NA|NA|TRBJ2-2|TRBV2
TGTGCCAGCAGTAACAGGGTAGCCGGGGAGCTGTTTTTT
CASSNRVAGELFF
>NA|NA|TRBJ1-1|TRBV10-3
TGTGCCATCAGAATTCAGGACAGTCAGAACACTGAAGCTTTCTTT
CAIRIQDSQNTEAFF
>NA|NA|TRBJ1-4|TRBV2
TGTGCCAGCAGGCGAGGGGGACCTAATGAAAAACTGTTTTTT
CASRRGGPNEKLFF
>NA|NA|TRBJ1-1|TRBV4-1
TGCGCCAGCAGCCAAGAACGGGTTGGAACTGAAGCTTTCTTT
CASSQERVGTEAFF
>NA|NA|TRBJ2-6|TRBV7-2
TGTGCCAGCAGCTTGATGGGGTATGGGGCCAACGTCCTGACTTTC
CASSLMGYGANVLTF
>NA|TRBD1|TRBJ2-7|TRBV7-9
TGTGCCAGCAGCTCGCCGGACAGGGGGCCTAAGTACGAGCAGTACTTC
CASSSPDRGPKYEQYF
>NA|NA|TRBJ1-2|TRBV6-5
TGTGCCAGCAGCCCCTTAGGGTATGGCTACACCTTC
CASSPLGYGYTF
>NA|NA|TRBJ2-1|TRBV4-2
TGTGCCAGCAGCCAAGGAGACAGCGGGGAGCAGTTCTTC
CASSQGDSGEQFF